This TCR beta chain was identified during a study of Graves' ophthalmopathy and Graves' hyperthyroidism. Study-level findings and limits: Among thyroid clonotypes expanded above 0.001 frequency, most also appeared in blood.

Details on this clonotype: What it binds is not known.

Using RNA transcripts, the TCR beta CDR3 regions were amplified. HTBI primers were used in a first-round RT-PCR, which preceded a second-round multiplex PCR. TCRdb redid the calling of the multiplex PCR reads with MiXCR, one entry per CDR3 protein. The sample records 200,000 to 250,000 distinct CDR3 sequences, around 50% being singletons. Additional autoimmune diseases, uncontrolled infections, pregnancy or lactation disqualified patients. The authors diagnosed from clinical symptoms, serum thyroxine, TRAb, thyroid ultrasound and orbital computed tomography. The specimen sequenced was peripheral blood. The clonotype was recovered from an adult man with Graves' ophthalmopathy.

The CDR3 loop reads CASSLRTGGYTF. Written as DNA, the CDR3 is TGTGCCAGCAGTTTGCGAACTGGGGGCTACACCTTC. The V gene is TRBV28, the J gene TRBJ1-2; D is unclear. The CDR3 is 12 amino acids. Germline V gene lookup returns CDR1 MDHEN and CDR2 SYDVKM. The ends were cut back, 3 bases at V and 8 bases at J, with 10 bases in the middle.